The present T cell receptor beta chain was sequenced within a study of shared clonotypes between healthy human individuals. CD45RO-negative, CCR7-selected cells formed the naive CD8 fraction, which excluded terminally differentiated effector memory CD45RA+ cells. This CDR3 is 15 amino acids long. Trimming stripped 4 bases from V and 4 bases from J, with 14 bases between. Germline assignment: CDR1 SGDLS and CDR2 YYNGEE. Libraries were prepared by immunoSEQ multiplex PCR; TCRdb keeps only in-frame clonotypes and omits some of them. This table holds roughly 600,000 clones, roughly 98% found once. The sample was naive CD8+ T cells sorted from blood. V is TRBV9 and J is TRBJ2-2, with D possibly matching TRBD2 (6 bases). This clonotype was obtained from a man in his thirties or forties in good health. The CDR3 protein is CASSLRHGGTGELFF. CDR3 bases: TGTGCCAGCAGCCTCCGGCACGGGGGCACCGGGGAGCTGTTTTTT.